This T cell receptor (beta chain) originates from a study of blood T cell repertoires in COVID-19. In the study overall: Italy, Spain and the United States were the sources of the convalescent and acute COVID-19 samples. Nucleic acid was either cDNA or gDNA, and it came from T cells, B-cell-depleted T cells, or PBMCs.

Only in-frame clones appear in the TCRdb table, and some are missing; sequencing was by immunoSEQ multiplex PCR. This sample has roughly 110,000 clones, with 86% found just once. From germline, CDR1 is SQVTM and CDR2 ANQGSEA. V lost 2 bases to trimming and J lost 3 bases, with 7 bases between them. The CDR3 loop spans 12 amino acids. The receptor comes from a man in his forties or fifties with acute or convalescent COVID-19. The chain employs TRBV29-1 and TRBJ2-5; tentatively, D is TRBD1 (6 bases). Sample: peripheral blood. The CDR3 nucleotides are TGCAGCGTTGAAACAGGGAAAGAGACCCAGTACTTC. Its translation is CSVETGKETQYF.